These 23 T cell receptor beta chains came from one sample sequenced in a study of blood T cell repertoires in COVID-19. Clones were sequenced by immunoSEQ multiplex PCR, and TCRdb holds only the in-frame ones, with some missing. The sample shows around 8,300 clones, 86% of them seen only once. Source material: peripheral blood. The source of these receptors is a human donor in a cohort sampled during active COVID-19.

The chain employs TRBV7-9 and TRBJ2-7; D is perhaps TRBD1 (5 bases). Trimming pared 2 bases from V and 5 bases from J, leaving 13 bases between. Germline V gene lookup returns CDR1 SEHNR and CDR2 FQNEAQ (reference sequence). The CDR3 contains 14 residues. CDR3 DNA sequence: TGTGCCAGCAGCTTATCCCTCGCCAGGGACGAGCAGTACTTC. Encoded protein: CASSLSLARDEQYF.

The chain recombines TRBV12-3 or TRBV12-4 with TRBJ2-1, with no clear D. This CDR3 contains 13 residues. V was clipped by 3 bases and J by 8 bases, with 11 bases between them. In DNA, the CDR3 is TGTGCCAGCAGTTTTGATAGCAAATATGAGCAGTTCTTC. Translated: CASSFDSKYEQFF.

The chain employs TRBV2 and TRBJ2-7; tentative D call: TRBD2 (6 bases). Trimming removed 0 bases at V and 0 bases at J, with 6 bases between. Germline CDR1 reads SNHLY; CDR2 reads FYNNEI. The CDR3 loop spans 14 amino acids. The CDR3 nucleotides are TGTGCCAGCAGTGAAGCTAGCGGCTCCTACGAGCAGTACTTC. Amino acids: CASSEASGSYEQYF.

The chain carries TRBV7-2 and TRBJ1-4, with 12 bases matching TRBD1. The V segment lost 1 base and the J segment 11 bases; nucleotides outside the gene matches: 8. The germline CDR1 and CDR2 sequences are SGHTA and FQGNSA. CDR3 length: 16 residues. CDR3 protein: CASSLEYWDRGHKLFF. CDR3 DNA sequence: TGTGCCAGCAGCTTAGAATACTGGGACAGGGGGCACAAACTGTTTTTT.

The chain uses TRBV19 and TRBJ2-3; possible D gene TRBD1, 5 bases. Germline-derived CDR1 and CDR2 are LNHDA and SQIVND (reference sequence). V was pared by 5 bases and J by 3 bases, with 6 bases between. The CDR3 runs 12 residues. The CDR3 loop reads CASSGATDTQYF. Here the CDR3 DNA reads TGTGCCAGTAGTGGGGCTACAGATACGCAGTATTTT.

CDR3 protein: CASSLGREKLFF. Here the CDR3 DNA reads TGTGCCAGCAGCTTAGGCCGGGAAAAACTGTTTTTT. This chain connects TRBV13 to TRBJ1-4; D remains ambiguous. The CDR3 extends over 12 amino acids. Germline loops: CDR1 PRHDT, CDR2 FYEKMQ (reference sequence). Trimming took off 0 bases at V and 8 bases at J, with 4 bases between the two ends.

The chain is built from TRBV4-3 and TRBJ2-6, with D maybe TRBD2 (5 bases). The CDR3 contains 17 residues. Between the trimmed V and J ends, which lost 1 base and 7 bases, there was a span of 17 bases. The germline CDR1 and CDR2 sequences are LGHNA and YSLEER. As DNA, the CDR3 is TGCGCCAGCAGCCAAGGGACTCAGTTCGGTGTCGCCAACGTCCTGACTTTC. It codes for CASSQGTQFGVANVLTF.

The chain has TRBV25-1 and TRBJ2-5, with TRBD1 as a possible D gene (6 bases). Between the trimmed V and J ends, which lost 9 bases and 2 bases, there was a span of 13 bases. Per the germline V gene, CDR1 is MGHDK and CDR2 is SYGVNS. This CDR3 region has 13 residues. Here the CDR3 DNA reads TGTGCCAGTGGTCGGACAGCACAAGAGACCCAGTACTTC. Protein: CASGRTAQETQYF.

This chain joins TRBV28 and TRBJ2-1; D is ambiguous. Germline loops: CDR1 MDHEN, CDR2 SYDVKM. Trimming took 8 bases from V and 0 from J, leaving 11 bases between them. The CDR3 runs to 14 residues. CDR3 in DNA: TGTGCCAGCCGTAGAGCGTCCTCCTACAATGAGCAGTTCTTC. It yields the protein CASRRASSYNEQFF.

The chain links TRBV7-2 to TRBJ2-2, with D unresolved. The CDR3 spans 15 residues. V gave up 1 base and J gave up 0 bases, with 6 bases separating them. The germline V gene encodes CDR1 SGHTA and CDR2 FQGNSA. The CDR3 nucleotides read TGTGCCAGCAGCTTAGGACTGACGAACACCGGGGAGCTGTTTTTT. This encodes CASSLGLTNTGELFF.

The V gene is TRBV6-5, the J gene TRBJ2-3; TRBD2 agrees at 8 bases. V lost 8 bases, J lost 3 bases, and 4 bases stayed unmatched. Germline V lookup: CDR1 MNHEY, CDR2 SVGAGI. The CDR3 covers 13 residues. The CDR3 DNA follows: TGTGCCAGCTTAAGCGGGAGTACAGATACGCAGTATTTT. It is translated as CASLSGSTDTQYF.

V is TRBV15 and J is TRBJ1-6; no definite D call. Trimming pared 0 bases from V and 14 bases from J, leaving 14 bases between. Germline CDR1 reads LNHNV; CDR2 reads YYDKDF (reference sequence). CDR3 length: 14 amino acids. The CDR3 here is CATSRDDISSTLHF. The DNA for the CDR3 is TGTGCCACCAGCAGAGATGACATTTCAAGTACCCTCCACTTT.

The genes are TRBV19 and TRBJ2-7; 8 bases line up with TRBD1. Germline values: CDR1 LNHDA, CDR2 SQIVND (reference sequence). CDR3 length: 13 residues. V lost 5 bases, J lost 7 bases, and 7 bases stayed unmatched. In nucleotides, the CDR3 is TGTGCCAGTAGTCTGGCAGGGGGCGAGGAGCAGTACTTC. It is translated as CASSLAGGEEQYF. Complete variable domain (other parts from reference TRBV19 and TRBJ2-7): DGGITQSPKYLFRKEGQNVTLSCEQNLNHDAMYWYRQDPGQGLRLIYYSQIVNDFQKGDIAEGYSVSREKKESFPLTVTSAQKNPTAFYLCASSLAGGEEQYFGPGTRLTVT.

The rearrangement uses TRBV7-2 and TRBJ2-1; 8 nucleotides line up with TRBD1. This CDR3 has 18 amino acids. Germline-derived CDR1 and CDR2 are SGHTA and FQGNSA. The V and J ends lost 6 bases and 1 base, in that order; junction bases with no gene match: 14. This CDR3 is CASSYSPGGVVSYNEQFF. The DNA for the CDR3 is TGTGCCAGCAGTTATTCTCCAGGGGGCGTCGTGTCCTACAATGAGCAGTTCTTC.

The rearrangement uses TRBV13 and TRBJ1-5; D possibly corresponds to TRBD1 (5 bases). The CDR3 loop spans 14 amino acids. The V end was cut by 5 bases, the J end by 3 bases, with 11 bases between. The germline V gene has CDR1 PRHDT and CDR2 FYEKMQ (reference sequence). CDR3 amino acids: CASSIRQLNQPQHF. In DNA, the CDR3 is TGTGCCAGCAGCATAAGACAGCTCAATCAGCCCCAGCATTTT.

The gene calls are TRBV9 and TRBJ2-7, with TRBD1 matching over 9 bases. Trimming cost V 4 bases and J 1 base; bases outside gene matches: 3. This CDR3 contains 14 residues. Germline CDR1 and CDR2: SGDLS and YYNGEE. The CDR3 sequence is CASSRGQGSYEQYF. In nucleotides, the CDR3 is TGTGCCAGCAGCAGGGGACAGGGATCCTACGAGCAGTACTTC.

This chain connects TRBV13 to TRBJ2-1; 9 nucleotides line up with TRBD2. Trimming removed 2 bases from V and 6 bases from J; junction bases left unmatched: 5. Germline loops: CDR1 PRHDT, CDR2 FYEKMQ (reference sequence). The CDR3 has 15 amino acids. DNA for the CDR3: TGTGCCAGCAGCTTAAGGCGGGAGGGCCGCAATGAGCAGTTCTTC. This translates into CASSLRREGRNEQFF.

This clone occurred once. This rearrangement joins TRBV18 to TRBJ2-7, with a tentative D call TRBD1 (5 bases). Germline CDR1 and CDR2: KGHSH and LQKENI. Trimming took 3 bases from V and 0 from J, leaving 15 bases between them. This CDR3 comprises 16 residues. DNA of the CDR3: TGTGCCAGCTCACCCCCCGACAGACTTAGCTCCTACGAGCAGTACTTC. It specifies CASSPPDRLSSYEQYF.

The J gene is TRBJ1-1, the V gene TRBV3-1 (or the pseudogene TRBV3-2); D is unresolved. Germline V gene data show CDR1 as LGHDT and CDR2 as YNNKEL (reference sequence). This CDR3 has 15 amino acids. Trimming pared 9 bases from V and 2 bases from J, leaving 19 bases between. The CDR3 protein is CASRPGVEGNTEAFF. DNA for the CDR3: TGTGCCAGTAGGCCCGGGGTAGAGGGAAACACTGAAGCTTTCTTT.

A single count supports this clone. The chain recombines TRBV6-5 with TRBJ2-4; 8 nucleotides agree with TRBD1. The V gene end was trimmed by 4 bases and the J gene end by 3 bases; junction bases not matched to a gene: 5. Per the germline V gene, CDR1 is MNHEY and CDR2 is SVGAGI. The CDR3 loop spans 15 amino acids. CDR3 region: CASSFRQGYKNIQYF. The CDR3, as DNA: TGTGCCAGCAGTTTCCGACAGGGGTACAAAAACATTCAGTACTTC.

V gene TRBV7-8 combines with J gene TRBJ2-2; a weak D match, TRBD1 (5 bases). The germline gives CDR1 SGHVS, CDR2 FQNEAQ. V was trimmed by 6 bases and J by 6 bases, leaving 14 bases between them. The CDR3 sequence is 14 residues long. In DNA form, the CDR3 reads TGTGCCAGCAGGATGGGCAGGGCGCCCGGGGAGCTGTTTTTT. It specifies CASRMGRAPGELFF.

The V gene is TRBV3-1 (or the pseudogene TRBV3-2), the J gene TRBJ2-7; no definite D call. Per the germline V gene, CDR1 is LGHDT and CDR2 is YNNKEL (reference sequence). V lost 1 base, J lost 6 bases, and 19 bases lay in between. The CDR3 extends over 16 amino acids. As DNA, the CDR3 is TGTGCCAGCAGCCAAGGAATCACTGGCAGGATTAGCGAGCAGTACTTC. It translates to CASSQGITGRISEQYF.

This chain connects TRBV3-1 (or the pseudogene TRBV3-2) to TRBJ2-1; 8 bases fit TRBD2. V shed 5 bases and J 10 bases; nucleotides not matched to a gene: 1. Per germline, CDR1 LGHDT and CDR2 YNNKEL (reference sequence). The CDR3 is made up of 11 amino acids. In nucleotides, the CDR3 is TGTGCCAGCAGCACTAGCGGAGAGCAGTTCTTC. Amino acids: CASSTSGEQFF.